This TCR beta chain appears in the sequencing data of a study of cytomegalovirus exposure and HLA in healthy donors. Study conclusions and caveats: TCR beta sequences numbering 16,951 were associated with HLA alleles at 0.05 false discovery rate in a later analysis.

Trimming shortened V by 2 bases and J by 5 bases, and 13 bases separated the two germline ends. The germline V gene has CDR1 GTSNPN and CDR2 SVGIG (reference sequence). The CDR3 extends over 13 amino acids. On this clone: Its antigen is unidentified.

It was with 60 Vbeta and 13 Jbeta primers that the PCR ran. Sequenced by immunoSEQ multiplex PCR; TCRdb stores in-frame clones only, minus some. The sample includes 85,000 to 120,000 clones, more than 60% of them seen just once. The chain uses TRBV30 and TRBJ2-7; no clear D gene. The sample consisted of PBMCs. The receptor's source is a man in his sixties in good health and CMV-seronegative. The CDR3 loop is CAWSLPLWHEQYF. In DNA, the CDR3 is TGTGCCTGGAGTCTCCCGCTTTGGCACGAGCAGTACTTC.